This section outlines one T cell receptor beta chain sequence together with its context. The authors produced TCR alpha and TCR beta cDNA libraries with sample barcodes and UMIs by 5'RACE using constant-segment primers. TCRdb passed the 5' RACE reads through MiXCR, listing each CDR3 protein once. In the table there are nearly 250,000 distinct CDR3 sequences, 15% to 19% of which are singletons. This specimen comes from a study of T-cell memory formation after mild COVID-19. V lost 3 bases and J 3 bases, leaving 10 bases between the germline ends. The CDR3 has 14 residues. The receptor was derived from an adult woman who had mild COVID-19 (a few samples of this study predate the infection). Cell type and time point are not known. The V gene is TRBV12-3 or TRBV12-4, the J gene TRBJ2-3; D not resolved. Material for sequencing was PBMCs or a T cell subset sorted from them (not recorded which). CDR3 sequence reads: CASSFNIQTDTQYF. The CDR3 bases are TGTGCCAGCAGTTTTAATATACAGACAGATACGCAGTATTTT.